The clone carrying this TCR beta chain showed up just a few times. Its target is not known. This entry is derived from a study of cytomegalovirus exposure and HLA in healthy donors. Germline values: CDR1 SEHNR, CDR2 FQNEAQ (reference sequence). V gave up 5 bases and J gave up 0 bases; unmatched junction bases: 11. The CDR3 sequence is 18 residues long. 13 Jbeta primers and 60 Vbeta primers were used for the PCR. Profiled with immunoSEQ multiplex PCR; TCRdb holds only in-frame clones, not every one. The table includes 80,000 to 95,000 clones, 65% to 80% detected once. Study conclusions and caveats: Analyses of presence and absence presupposed an approximately uniform sequencing depth across donors. Many donors shared some public TCRs, even though most TCR sequences were rare.

The rearrangement uses TRBV7-9 and TRBJ2-5; 11 bases are shared with TRBD1. This clonotype originated in a woman younger than 35 in good health and CMV-seropositive. The sequenced sample consisted of PBMCs. CDR3 in DNA: TGTGCCAGCAGCCGAGGGACAGGGGGGAATTCGAACCAAGAGACCCAGTACTTC. Its translation: CASSRGTGGNSNQETQYF.